This T cell receptor beta chain was profiled in a study of blood T cell repertoires in COVID-19. Overall study: Whether acute or convalescent, the COVID-19 samples came from the United States, Italy and Spain. The cDNA or gDNA used as material had been derived from T cells, B-cell-depleted T cells, or PBMCs.

Original processing methods: Estimation of nucleated cell counts relied on the amplification of reference gene primers. The method was immunoSEQ multiplex PCR; TCRdb's version includes in-frame clones alone and lacks a portion of them. For V, J and clone size, that table is used; D and trimming come from the DNA. The data hold tens of thousands of clones, with about 88% observed a single time. The CDR3 length is 14 residues. Between the trimmed V and J ends, which lost 6 bases and 1 base, there was a span of 15 bases. Germline CDR1 and CDR2: SQVTM and ANQGSEA. The sample consisted of peripheral blood. This clonotype was sampled from a man older than 75 with active or convalescent COVID-19. The chain carries TRBV29-1 and TRBJ2-5; perhaps TRBD2 as D (6 bases). CDR3 loop: CSVLPGVPQETQYF. The DNA of the CDR3 is TGCAGCGTCCTACCGGGGGTACCCCAAGAGACCCAGTACTTC. The full variable domain, with the rest looked up from reference TRBV29-1 and TRBJ2-5, is SAVISQKPSRDICQRGTSLTIQCQVDSQVTMMFWYRQQPGQSLTLIATANQGSEATYESGFVIDKFPISRPNLTFSTLTVSNMSPEDSSIYLCSVLPGVPQETQYFGPGTRLLVL.